The rows below give T cell receptor beta chains drawn from one sample of a study of blood T cell repertoires in COVID-19. Only in-frame clones appear in the TCRdb table, and some are missing; sequencing was by immunoSEQ multiplex PCR. The sample has around 160,000 clones, about 83% seen once. The specimen sequenced was peripheral blood. The receptors originated from a woman aged 70-85 years with COVID-19, enrolled during active disease. The CDR3 runs from the conserved cysteine through the conserved F or W. The D gene is left open where the match is weak. Clone size is stated in some rows and not others, as once, few, many or a class when expanded.

>TRBD1|TRBV27|once|TRBJ1-2
TGTGCCAGCAGTTTATCGATAGAGGGACAGGGAAATGGCTACACCTTC
CASSLSIEGQGNGYTF
>TRBD2|TRBV6-5|NA|TRBJ2-1
TGTGCCAGCAGTTCTCTAGCGGGGGGGGGATTTGAGCAGTTCTTC
CASSSLAGGGFEQFF
>TRBD1|TRBV19|NA|TRBJ1-4
TGTGCCAGTAGTGTAGGACAGGGCTCAACTAATGAAAAACTGTTTTTT
CASSVGQGSTNEKLFF
>TRBD1|TRBV9|once|TRBJ1-2
TGTGCCAGCAGCGCGAGTCAGGGGGCTAGGACCTTC
CASSASQGARTF
>NA|TRBV30|NA|TRBJ1-5
TGTGCCTGGAGCGCTATATATAGCAATCAGCCCCAGCATTTT
CAWSAIYSNQPQHF
>TRBD1|TRBV5-1|once|TRBJ1-1
TGCGCCAGCAGTCGGGACAGGGGGAACACTGAAGCTTTCTTT
CASSRDRGNTEAFF
>NA|TRBV19|NA|TRBJ1-1
TGTGCCAGTAGCCTCGGGGATACTAACACTGAAGCTTTCTTT
CASSLGDTNTEAFF
>NA|TRBV5-1|NA|TRBJ2-2
TGCGCCAGCAGCTGGACTTATACTTCGGGGGAGCTGTTTTTT
CASSWTYTSGELFF
>TRBD1|TRBV28|NA|TRBJ2-6
TGTGCCAGCAGTTCGGGACAGAGCTCTGGGGCCAACGTCCTGACTTTC
CASSSGQSSGANVLTF
>TRBD1|TRBV6-6|NA|TRBJ2-5
TGTGCCAGCAGTTATATGGACAGGGGGGAGACCCAGTACTTC
CASSYMDRGETQYF
>TRBD1|TRBV5-6|NA|TRBJ1-5
TGTGCCAGCAGCCTTGTCGGACAGGGAGGCCAGCCCCAGCATTTT
CASSLVGQGGQPQHF
>TRBD1|TRBV2|NA|TRBJ2-3
TGTGCCAGCAGGCGATCGGGACAGTCCACAGATACGCAGTATTTT
CASRRSGQSTDTQYF
>NA|TRBV9|NA|TRBJ2-5
TGTGCCAGCAGCGGAGTACAAGAGACCCAGTACTTC
CASSGVQETQYF
>TRBD2|TRBV11-2|NA|TRBJ2-1
TGTGCCAGCAGCTTCGCGGGGGGTTCATACAATGAGCAGTTCTTC
CASSFAGGSYNEQFF
>TRBD1|TRBV7-2|NA|TRBJ1-4
TGTGCCAGCAGCCTCCGACAGGGTAGTGAAAAACTGTTTTTT
CASSLRQGSEKLFF
>TRBD2|TRBV7-7|NA|TRBJ2-3
TGTGCTAGCAGCCCCGGGGGGGGAGGAAGAGATACGCAGTATTTT
CASSPGGGGRDTQYF
>NA|TRBV5-5|NA|TRBJ1-5
TGTGCCAGCAGCTTGTGGGACATCCTTGATCAGCCCCAGCATTTT
CASSLWDILDQPQHF
>TRBD2|TRBV5-6|NA|TRBJ2-3
TGTGCCAGCAGCACGGTTCAGCTAGCGGGGTCAGATACGCAGTATTTT
CASSTVQLAGSDTQYF
>TRBD1|TRBV6-4|NA|TRBJ1-1
TGTGCCAGCAGTGTAAAGGGGGCATCTGAAGCTTTCTTT
CASSVKGASEAFF
>TRBD1|TRBV5-1|few|TRBJ2-7
TGCGCCAGCAGTTGGACGGCAGGGGGTGTTTACGAGCAGTACTTC
CASSWTAGGVYEQYF
>NA|TRBV6-5|NA|TRBJ1-2
TGTGCCAGCACCCTTCGGGGGGGTTTGAGGGGCTACACCTTC
CASTLRGGLRGYTF
>TRBD1|TRBV9|NA|TRBJ2-2
TGTGCCAGCAGCGAGCGGACAGGGGGCACCGGGGAGCTGTTTTTT
CASSERTGGTGELFF
>NA|TRBV28|few|TRBJ1-5
TGTGCCTCACTAGGGCTCAATCAGCCCCAGCATTTT
CASLGLNQPQHF
>TRBD2|TRBV6-5|NA|TRBJ2-1
TGTGCCAGCATATCGACTAGCAGACCTTACAATGAGCAGTTCTTC
CASISTSRPYNEQFF
>TRBD1|TRBV12-3/TRBV12-4|NA|TRBJ1-5
TGTGCCAGCAGTTTTACAGGGGATCAGCCCCAGCATTTT
CASSFTGDQPQHF
>TRBD1|TRBV10-3|NA|TRBJ2-2
TGTGCCATCGCTAGTTCGGAGACAGGGGCGAACACCGGGGAGCTGTTTTTT
CAIASSETGANTGELFF
>NA|TRBV27|few|TRBJ1-6
TGTGCCAGCAGTTTATCGGTGGGGGGGCTCAATAATTCACCCCTCCACTTT
CASSLSVGGLNNSPLHF
>NA|TRBV5-1|few|TRBJ1-4
TGCGCCAGCAGCTTAGGGGGGGTGTCTAATGAAAAACTGTTTTTT
CASSLGGVSNEKLFF
>NA|TRBV7-9|NA|TRBJ1-3
TGTGCCAGCAGCCCGGGAGGGGAAGCTGGAAACACCATATATTTT
CASSPGGEAGNTIYF
>TRBD2|TRBV7-2|NA|TRBJ2-1
TGTGCCAGCAGCACCCAAGGACTAGCGGGGTTGGGTGGTAATGAGCAGTTCTTC
CASSTQGLAGLGGNEQFF
>TRBD2|TRBV5-1|NA|TRBJ2-3
TGCGCCAGCAGCCCCGGCCGTGGACTAGCGTCCGATACGCAGTATTTT
CASSPGRGLASDTQYF